The rows below give T cell receptor beta chains drawn from one sample of a study of OX40 agonist ivuxolimab in advanced cancers. The method was immunoSEQ multiplex PCR; TCRdb's version includes in-frame clones alone and lacks a portion of them. The sample holds tens of thousands of clones; roughly nine tenths are singletons and the top ten take about 0.31%. The specimen was CD4+ or CD8+ T cells sorted from blood, collected in a trial of the OX40 agonist ivuxolimab. Every receptor here comes from an adult with an advanced solid tumor such as melanoma, head and neck, liver or kidney cancer. Each CDR3 is given with its conserved first and last residue. The order of the fields is D gene, J gene, clone size, V gene, CDR3 protein, CDR3 DNA. D genes are given only for firm matches. Size tells how often a clone was seen (once, few, many) or the class of an expanded clone, and some rows leave it out.

>TRBD1|TRBJ2-7|NA|TRBV6-1
CASRIGQGSSCEQYF
TGTGCCAGCAGGATAGGACAGGGGAGCTCCTGCGAGCAGTACTTC
>NA|TRBJ1-3|NA|TRBV15
CATSRDRTSGNTIYF
TGTGCCACCAGCAGAGACCGGACGTCTGGAAACACCATATATTTT
>TRBD2|TRBJ2-7|few|TRBV7-9
CASSSLLAGTYLYEQYF
TGTGCCAGCAGCTCACTACTAGCGGGTACCTATTTGTACGAGCAGTACTTC
>TRBD1|TRBJ2-3|NA|TRBV5-1
CASSLGQGAQFTDTQYF
TGCGCCAGCAGCTTGGGACAGGGGGCGCAATTCACAGATACGCAGTATTTT
>NA|TRBJ2-7|NA|TRBV7-2
CASSTRNPYEQYF
TGTGCCAGCAGCACACGGAACCCCTACGAGCAGTACTTC
>NA|TRBJ2-3|NA|TRBV2
CASSHEAGAVAQYF
TGTGCCAGCAGCCACGAGGCGGGGGCGGTCGCGCAGTATTTT
>NA|TRBJ1-3|NA|TRBV7-9
CASIRDLSGNTIYF
TGTGCCAGCATTAGGGACCTCTCTGGAAACACCATATATTTT
>NA|TRBJ2-1|once|TRBV5-1
CASSLVTGYYNEQFF
TGCGCCAGCAGCTTGGTTACGGGATACTACAATGAGCAGTTCTTC
>NA|TRBJ2-6|NA|TRBV19
CASRPGPPSSGANVLTF
TGTGCCAGTAGACCGGGTCCTCCCTCATCTGGGGCCAACGTCCTGACTTTC
>NA|TRBJ1-1|NA|TRBV6-1
CASSEVGRVETEAFF
TGTGCCAGCAGTGAAGTCGGCAGGGTCGAAACTGAAGCTTTCTTT